These 2 T cell receptor beta chains were all obtained from the same sample, sequenced in a study of PD-L1 blockade in urothelial cancer. This sample's time point: pretreatment peripheral blood. Produced via immunoSEQ multiplex PCR; TCRdb's table is partial and in-frame only. The sample records about 72,000 clones, approximately 84% being singletons. The starting material was PBMCs, obtained around atezolizumab (anti-PD-L1) treatment. These receptors were collected from a man aged 55 to 70 with urothelial cancer.

The chain has TRBV5-6 and TRBJ2-5, with 16 bases identical to TRBD2. With 4 bases clipped from V and 4 bases from J, the junction kept 10 bases outside the gene matches. The length of the CDR3 is 18 residues. Germline V lookup: CDR1 SGHDT, CDR2 YYEEEE. CDR3 DNA: TGTGCCAGCAGCCCCGGGACTAGCGGGGGGGTGATCAGAGAGACCCAGTACTTC. Translation: CASSPGTSGGVIRETQYF.

The gene calls are TRBV7-2 and TRBJ2-7, with TRBD2 identical over 8 bases. This CDR3 has 14 amino acids. CDR1 and CDR2 from the germline V gene are SGHTA and FQGNSA. With 2 bases clipped from V and 5 bases from J, the junction kept 5 bases outside the gene matches. The CDR3 sequence is CASSLSGGFHEQYF. The CDR3 DNA follows: TGTGCCAGCAGCTTATCGGGAGGGTTTCACGAGCAGTACTTC.